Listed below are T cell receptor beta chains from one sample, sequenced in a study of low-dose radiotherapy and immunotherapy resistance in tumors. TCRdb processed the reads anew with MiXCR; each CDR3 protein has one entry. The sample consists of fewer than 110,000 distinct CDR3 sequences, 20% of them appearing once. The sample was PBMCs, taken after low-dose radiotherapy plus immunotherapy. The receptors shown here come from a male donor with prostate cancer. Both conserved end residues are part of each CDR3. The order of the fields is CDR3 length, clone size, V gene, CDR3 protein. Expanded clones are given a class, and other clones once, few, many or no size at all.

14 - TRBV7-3 CASSLRGGANEQFF
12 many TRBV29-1 CSLLGPQETQYF
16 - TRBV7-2 CASSLARGGLTYEQYF
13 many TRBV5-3 CASSLEGTDTQYF
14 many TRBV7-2 CASSLERTLNEQFF
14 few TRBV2 CASSYSSLTDTQYF
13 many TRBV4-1 CASSQDESYGYTF
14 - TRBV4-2 CASSAERGMGEQYF
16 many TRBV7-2 CASSLVGSARTGELFF
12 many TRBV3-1 CASSHRSPNYTF
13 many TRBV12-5 CASASDRDNEQFF
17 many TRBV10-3 CAISRTRGGGPTDTQYF
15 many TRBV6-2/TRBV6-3 CASRRPTGMNTEAFF
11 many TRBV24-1 CATSDGGPQHF
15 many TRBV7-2 CASSIPRTGTDTQYF
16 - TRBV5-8 CASSFSGGYSYNEQFF
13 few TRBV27 CASAGRNNSPLHF
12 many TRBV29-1 CSVERQNTEAFF
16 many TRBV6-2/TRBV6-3 CASSYWGPADGNTIYF
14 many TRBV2 CASRTGINTDTQYF
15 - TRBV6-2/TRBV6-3 CASSEPAGGRGTQYF
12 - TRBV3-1 CASSQDLAEQYF
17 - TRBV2 CASRGTSTSGESYEQYF
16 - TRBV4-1 CASSHTGSPQPGSCFF